The rows below give T cell receptor beta chains drawn from one sample of a study of blood T cell repertoires in COVID-19. TCRdb's table, derived via immunoSEQ multiplex PCR, lists solely in-frame clones and lacks some. The sample consists of roughly 180,000 clones, roughly nine tenths of them appearing once. Source material: peripheral blood. These receptors all stem from a man aged 65 to 85 with active or convalescent COVID-19. The CDR3 runs from the conserved cysteine through the conserved F or W. Fields, in order: clone size, V gene, J gene, D gene, CDR3 protein, CDR3 DNA. A D gene is named only where the DNA matches it firmly. Clone size is given for some rows only: seen once, a few or many times, or a class if the clone is expanded.

size: few; V: TRBV10-3; J: TRBJ2-2; D: NA; CDR3: CAISESIGRGRTGELFF; DNA: TGTGCCATCAGTGAGTCGATCGGGAGGGGGCGCACCGGGGAGCTGTTTTTT
size: NA; V: TRBV9; J: TRBJ1-2; D: NA; CDR3: CASSASGHRIHYGYTF; DNA: TGTGCCAGCAGCGCGTCGGGACACAGGATCCACTATGGCTACACCTTC
size: NA; V: TRBV5-1; J: TRBJ2-3; D: TRBD1; CDR3: CASSSTGWSDTQYF; DNA: TGCGCCAGCAGCTCGACAGGGTGGTCAGATACGCAGTATTTT
size: NA; V: TRBV5-1; J: TRBJ1-1; D: NA; CDR3: CASSLAGYTEAFF; DNA: TGCGCCAGCAGCTTGGCCGGTTATACTGAAGCTTTCTTT
size: NA; V: TRBV6-2/TRBV6-3; J: TRBJ2-1; D: TRBD2; CDR3: CASSYIRGGSYNEQFF; DNA: TGTGCCAGCAGTTATATCCGGGGGGGATCCTACAATGAGCAGTTCTTC
size: few; V: TRBV21-1; J: TRBJ2-6; D: NA; CDR3: CASTESTAYSGANVLTF; DNA: TGTGCCAGCACTGAATCGACAGCTTACTCTGGGGCCAACGTCCTGACTTTC
size: NA; V: TRBV6-2/TRBV6-3; J: TRBJ1-2; D: NA; CDR3: CASNPGTPNYGYTF; DNA: TGTGCCAGCAACCCGGGGACACCGAACTATGGCTACACCTTC
size: NA; V: TRBV2; J: TRBJ1-1; D: NA; CDR3: CASRKDSANTEAFF; DNA: TGTGCCAGCAGAAAAGACAGCGCGAACACTGAAGCTTTCTTT
size: NA; V: TRBV6-2/TRBV6-3; J: TRBJ2-7; D: TRBD2; CDR3: CASSDRSAGGYEQYF; DNA: TGTGCCAGCAGCGACAGGTCGGCGGGGGGGTACGAGCAGTACTTC
size: NA; V: TRBV5-6; J: TRBJ2-2; D: NA; CDR3: CASTTFDSAFGELFF; DNA: TGTGCCAGCACCACCTTTGACAGCGCGTTCGGGGAGCTGTTTTTT
size: NA; V: TRBV24-1; J: TRBJ1-5; D: NA; CDR3: CATSGVGGGNQPQHF; DNA: TGTGCCACCAGTGGAGTGGGGGGGGGCAATCAGCCCCAGCATTTT
size: NA; V: TRBV29-1; J: TRBJ1-4; D: NA; CDR3: CSAADGRRPNEKLFF; DNA: TGCAGCGCCGCGGACGGGAGACGCCCTAATGAAAAACTGTTTTTT
size: NA; V: TRBV5-1; J: TRBJ2-3; D: TRBD2; CDR3: CASLKTSGATDTQYF; DNA: TGCGCCAGCCTTAAGACTAGCGGGGCCACAGATACGCAGTATTTT
size: few; V: TRBV19; J: TRBJ1-1; D: NA; CDR3: CASSMGGGWTEAFF; DNA: TGTGCCAGTAGTATGGGCGGGGGTTGGACTGAAGCTTTCTTT
size: NA; V: TRBV7-6; J: TRBJ1-1; D: NA; CDR3: CASSLLDRNTEAFF; DNA: TGTGCCAGCAGCTTACTGGACAGAAACACTGAAGCTTTCTTT
size: NA; V: TRBV28; J: TRBJ1-2; D: NA; CDR3: CASSLSRNYGYTF; DNA: TGTGCCAGCAGTTTATCACGGAACTATGGCTACACCTTC
size: NA; V: TRBV7-9; J: TRBJ1-1; D: NA; CDR3: CASSLAGDKGAFF; DNA: TGTGCCAGCAGCTTAGCGGGGGACAAAGGAGCTTTCTTT
size: NA; V: TRBV6-1; J: TRBJ1-5; D: NA; CDR3: CASSELFGDQPQHF; DNA: TGTGCCAGCAGTGAACTGTTCGGGGATCAGCCCCAGCATTTT
size: NA; V: TRBV6-2/TRBV6-3; J: TRBJ1-5; D: TRBD1; CDR3: CASSLWGLQGARQPQHF; DNA: TGTGCCAGCAGTCTTTGGGGGTTACAGGGGGCGCGGCAGCCCCAGCATTTT